Below, 29 T cell receptor beta chains from the same sample are listed, as sequenced in a study of blood T cell repertoires in COVID-19 (dated by TCRdb to between 2020 and 2021). The library was built by means of the immunoSEQ multiplex PCR assay. Entries here come from immuneACCESS through TCRdb and include only in-frame sequences with V and J called. Some clones fail to appear in such tables; in the studies checked, an unresolved V gene covers under half of the shortfall, and the cause of the remainder is unknown. Present in this sample are over 110,000 clones, 84% of which were seen just once. The ten largest clones add up to roughly 10% of the sample. Sequencing was performed on peripheral blood. These receptors all come from a man aged 60 to 69 with active or convalescent COVID-19.

V gene TRBV24-1 combines with J gene TRBJ2-1; D ambiguous. The V end was cut by 0 bases, the J end by 8 bases, with 7 bases between. The CDR3 spans 13 residues. CDR1 and CDR2 from the germline V gene are KGHDR and SFDVKD. The CDR3 reads CATSDLLQDEQFF. The CDR3 nucleotides are TGTGCCACCAGTGATTTGCTTCAGGATGAGCAGTTCTTC.

V gene TRBV6-5 combines with J gene TRBJ2-1, with TRBD2 as a possible D gene (6 bases). Trimming took off 2 bases at V and 7 bases at J, with 12 bases between the two ends. This CDR3 comprises 14 residues. CDR1 is MNHEY, CDR2 SVGAGI, per germline. In DNA form, the CDR3 reads TGTGCCAGCAGTTACGGTGGCGGAGGGAATGAGCAGTTCTTC. This gives the protein CASSYGGGGNEQFF.

The chain recombines TRBV6-2 or TRBV6-3 with TRBJ2-1, with 13 bases lining up with TRBD2. The V gene's germline CDR1 is MNHEY and CDR2 SVGEGT. With V trimmed by 6 bases and J by 9 bases, 8 bases remained unmatched. There are 15 residues in the CDR3. The CDR3 reads CASSPTSGRAGEQFF. The CDR3 bases are TGTGCCAGCAGCCCTACTAGCGGGAGGGCGGGTGAGCAGTTCTTC.

This rearrangement joins TRBV3-1 (or the pseudogene TRBV3-2) to TRBJ2-7, with 7 positions matching TRBD1. Germline V gives CDR1 LGHDT, CDR2 YNNKEL (reference sequence). The V gene end was trimmed by 5 bases and the J gene end by 1 base; junction bases not matched to a gene: 8. The CDR3 spans 15 residues. The CDR3 is CASSSGTEISYEQYV. In DNA, the CDR3 is TGTGCCAGCAGCTCCGGGACAGAAATTTCCTACGAGCAGTACGTC.

V and J are TRBV7-2 and TRBJ2-3; D perhaps matches TRBD2 (7 bases). Deletions cut 8 bases from V and 5 bases from J, with 17 bases between. The germline gives CDR1 SGHTA, CDR2 FQGNSA. This CDR3 contains 14 residues. The CDR3 is CASRLGGGGDTQYF. DNA of the CDR3: TGTGCCAGCCGCCTTGGGGGGGGCGGAGATACGCAGTATTTT.

The chain couples TRBV12-3 or TRBV12-4 to TRBJ2-7, with D possibly TRBD2 on 6 matching bases. This CDR3 is built from 11 residues. The ends were cut back, 5 bases at V and 7 bases at J, with 9 bases in the middle. The CDR3 nucleotides are TGTGCCAGCAGTGTAGGGAGGGAGCAGTACGTC. Encoded protein: CASSVGREQYV.

V gene TRBV19 combines with J gene TRBJ1-2, with D maybe TRBD1 (5 bases). The ends were cut back, 7 bases at V and 5 bases at J, with 8 bases in the middle. The V gene's germline CDR1 is LNHDA and CDR2 SQIVND (reference sequence). This CDR3 contains 11 residues. CDR3 DNA: TGTGCCAGTAAAGGGGTTTATGGCTACACCTTC. Translation: CASKGVYGYTF.

V gene TRBV6-1 combines with J gene TRBJ2-6; TRBD2 might be the D (6 bases). The CDR3 has 16 amino acids. The V end lost 1 base, the J end lost 0 bases, and 7 bases lay between the germline ends. Germline CDR1 and CDR2: MNHNS and SASEGT. CDR3 in DNA: TGTGCCAGCAGTGAAGGGAGGGGCTCTGGGGCCAACGTCCTGACTTTC. It codes for CASSEGRGSGANVLTF.

This sequence joins TRBV11-3 and TRBJ1-1, with a possible D match to TRBD1 (5 bases). Germline values: CDR1 SGHNT, CDR2 YENEEA. Between the trimmed V and J ends, which lost 4 bases and 0 bases, there was a span of 12 bases. The CDR3 contains 15 residues. CDR3 sequence (DNA): TGTGCCAGCAGCTCCGGGGGGGACGTGAACACTGAAGCTTTCTTT. Protein: CASSSGGDVNTEAFF.

A single count supports this clone. The genes are TRBV11-3 and TRBJ2-3; TRBD2 agrees at 7 bases. From germline, CDR1 is SGHNT and CDR2 YENEEA. J gave up 0 bases and V 6 bases, and 3 bases lay outside the gene matches. The CDR3 loop spans 14 amino acids. The CDR3 coding sequence is TGTGCCAGCAGACCGGGGGGAAGCACAGATACGCAGTATTTT. This encodes CASRPGGSTDTQYF.

Of note for this clone: Other DNA sequences from this sample encode an identical CDR3 as well. This chain links TRBV6-5 with TRBJ1-1; 7 bases are a match to TRBD1. This CDR3 is 14 amino acids long. Germline assignment: CDR1 MNHEY and CDR2 SVGAGI. V shed 2 bases, J shed 2 bases, and the junction held 2 bases outside the gene matches. The CDR3 loop is CASSYRGRNTEAFF. The CDR3 DNA is TGTGCCAGCAGTTACAGGGGGCGCAACACTGAAGCTTTCTTT.

The chain employs TRBV7-6 and TRBJ2-5; TRBD1 might be the D (6 bases). The germline V gene encodes CDR1 SGHVS and CDR2 FNYEAQ. Trimming shortened V by 10 bases and J by 9 bases, and 30 bases separated the two germline ends. This CDR3 contains 16 residues. The DNA of the CDR3 is TGTGCCACCACCCCCAGGGGTGCGGTGGTGGCTGAGTCCCAGTACTTC. This translates into CATTPRGAVVAESQYF.

This chain links TRBV4-3 with TRBJ2-2, with D maybe TRBD2 (6 bases). The CDR3 spans 16 residues. Trimming took 0 bases from V and 2 from J, leaving 10 bases between them. Germline V gene data show CDR1 as LGHNA and CDR2 as YSLEER. The CDR3: CASSQERGTNTGELFF. CDR3 DNA: TGCGCCAGCAGCCAAGAACGGGGGACCAACACCGGGGAGCTGTTTTTT.

The chain combines TRBV6-5 with TRBJ2-7; possible D gene TRBD2, 5 bases. Germline V lookup: CDR1 MNHEY, CDR2 SVGAGI. This CDR3 region has 14 residues. With 7 bases removed from V and 0 bases from J, the gap between germline ends came to 13 bases. CDR3 residues: CASNLKGSSYEQYV. CDR3 sequence (DNA): TGTGCCAGCAACCTTAAAGGGAGCTCCTACGAGCAGTACGTC.

V is TRBV4-3 and J is TRBJ1-2; weak D call: TRBD1 (6 bases). The V gene's germline CDR1 is LGHNA and CDR2 YSLEER. The V end was cut by 0 bases, the J end by 4 bases, with 18 bases between. CDR3 length equals 17 residues. The CDR3 here is CASSQDPRTGLVYGYTF. The CDR3 DNA reads TGCGCCAGCAGCCAAGATCCCCGCACAGGGCTCGTCTATGGCTACACCTTC.

V is TRBV6-5 and J is TRBJ1-2; D is undetermined. Per germline, CDR1 MNHEY and CDR2 SVGAGI. The CDR3 has 13 residues. V was pared by 7 bases and J by 5 bases, with 14 bases between. The CDR3 bases are TGTGCCAGCACCGAACGTGCGGGTTATGGCTACACCTTC. Translating gives CASTERAGYGYTF.

The chain carries TRBV19 and TRBJ1-2; 7 positions agree with TRBD1. V dropped 9 bases and J dropped 7; count of bases not matched to a gene: 17. The germline V gene has CDR1 LNHDA and CDR2 SQIVND (reference sequence). The CDR3 has 15 amino acids. CDR3 sequence: CASRRDRDSIGGYTF. The DNA for the CDR3 is TGTGCCAGCCGACGAGACAGGGATTCGATCGGTGGCTACACCTTC.

This chain joins TRBV15 and TRBJ1-2; perhaps TRBD1 as D (6 bases). The CDR3 extends over 14 amino acids. The V end was cut by 9 bases, the J end by 0 bases, with 14 bases between. Germline assignment: CDR1 LNHNV and CDR2 YYDKDF (reference sequence). The CDR3 is CATRGTKANYGYTF. The CDR3 DNA follows: TGTGCCACTCGAGGGACAAAAGCTAACTATGGCTACACCTTC.

This rearrangement joins TRBV6-1 to TRBJ2-5; possible D gene TRBD2, 6 bases. Trimming removed 1 base at V and 1 base at J, with 19 bases between. Germline lookup yields CDR1 MNHNS and CDR2 SASEGT. The CDR3 has 18 amino acids. CDR3 protein: CASSEDPKVVGGQETQYF. The CDR3 DNA reads as TGTGCCAGCAGTGAAGATCCGAAGGTAGTGGGGGGCCAAGAGACCCAGTACTTC.

The rearrangement uses TRBV11-3 and TRBJ1-1, with D possibly TRBD1 on 5 matching bases. CDR1 and CDR2 from the germline V gene are SGHNT and YENEEA. Trimming left V 0 bases short and J 4 bases short, with 15 bases between. The CDR3 loop spans 16 amino acids. DNA for the CDR3: TGTGCCAGCAGCTTAGATTATCGCCAGGGCCTCACTGAAGCTTTCTTT. It translates to CASSLDYRQGLTEAFF.

The V gene is TRBV6-2 or TRBV6-3, the J gene TRBJ2-5, with 8 nucleotides matching TRBD1. Unmatched junction bases numbered 2, after V lost 1 base and J lost 1 base. Per the germline V gene, CDR1 is MNHEY and CDR2 is SVGEGT. This CDR3 has 15 amino acids. This chain's CDR3 is CASSYWTGPQETQYF. For the CDR3, the DNA is TGTGCCAGCAGTTACTGGACAGGGCCCCAAGAGACCCAGTACTTC.

This rearrangement joins TRBV27 to TRBJ2-1, with D unclear. V lost 5 bases to trimming and J lost 8 bases, with 10 bases between them. CDR1 and CDR2 from the germline V gene are MNHEY and SMNVEV (reference sequence). This CDR3 comprises 12 residues. The CDR3 DNA follows: TGTGCCAGCAGTCCTAGTGGGTATGAGCAGTTCTTC. Translation: CASSPSGYEQFF.

This chain links TRBV11-2 with TRBJ2-1; the match to TRBD2 covers 9 bases. Germline values: CDR1 SGHAT, CDR2 FQNNGV. The CDR3 totals 17 residues. With 2 bases clipped from V and 5 bases from J, the junction kept 10 bases outside the gene matches. In DNA, the CDR3 is TGTGCCAGCAGCTTAAACGACCGGCTAGCGGGAAACAATGAGCAGTTCTTC. It specifies CASSLNDRLAGNNEQFF.

This clone was found once. V is TRBV21-1 and J is TRBJ1-1; the DNA was not compared with TRBD1, the D call given in the table. TRBV21-1 is noted as a pseudogene. The CDR3 has 14 amino acids. CDR3 in DNA: TGTGCCAGCAGCATACACAGGGGAGACACTGAAGCTTTCTTT. Encoded protein: CASSIHRGDTEAFF.

The rearrangement links TRBV6-5 to TRBJ1-2, with 11 bases that match TRBD1. CDR3 length equals 14 residues. With 6 bases clipped from V and 4 bases from J, the junction kept 4 bases outside the gene matches. Germline V gene data show CDR1 as MNHEY and CDR2 as SVGAGI. For the CDR3, the DNA is TGTGCCAGCAGGCCGGACAGGGGGCGCTATGGCTACACCTTC. Translated, it gives CASRPDRGRYGYTF.

This clone was counted between two and nine times. The chain employs TRBV15 and TRBJ1-5; D uncertain. Per the germline V gene, CDR1 is LNHNV and CDR2 is YYDKDF (reference sequence). Trimming removed 2 bases from V and 5 bases from J, with 13 bases in between. The CDR3 loop spans 15 amino acids. The CDR3 region is CATSRQRLPDQPQHF. In nucleotides, the CDR3 is TGTGCCACCAGCAGACAGAGACTACCAGATCAGCCCCAGCATTTT.

The table lists this clone with a count of one. This chain uses TRBV12-5 with TRBJ2-7, with TRBD2 as a possible D gene (5 bases). The CDR3 is 14 residues long. Trimming took off 6 bases at V and 4 bases at J, with 16 bases between the two ends. Germline values: CDR1 LGHNT, CDR2 FRNRAP. DNA of the CDR3: TGTGCTAGTGGACCGCCTAGCAGCCGTTACGAGCAGTACTTC. As protein: CASGPPSSRYEQYF.

The chain couples TRBV9 to TRBJ2-1; maybe TRBD1 (6 bases). V shed 2 bases and J shed 0 bases, with 12 bases lying between them. This CDR3 is 16 amino acids long. The germline gives CDR1 SGDLS, CDR2 YYNGEE. Here the CDR3 reads CASSVKGVASYNEQFF. In nucleotides, the CDR3 is TGTGCCAGCAGCGTGAAGGGGGTGGCCTCCTACAATGAGCAGTTCTTC.

The chain carries TRBV2 and TRBJ2-1; TRBD2 agrees at 8 bases. Germline values: CDR1 SNHLY, CDR2 FYNNEI. V dropped 4 bases and J dropped 4; count of bases not matched to a gene: 6. The CDR3 runs 15 residues. The CDR3 region is CASSGPGLDYNEQFF. The CDR3 region has the DNA TGTGCCAGCAGTGGTCCGGGACTAGATTACAATGAGCAGTTCTTC.